The rows below give T cell receptor beta chains drawn from one sample of a study of glioma-infiltrating T cells after dendritic cell vaccination. Sequencing used immunoSEQ multiplex PCR; TCRdb keeps in-frame clones, though not all of them. The sample lists 60,000 to 70,000 clones, about 81% seen once, with 9% to 10% in the top ten. The sample here was blood, taken before dendritic cell vaccination. The receptors come from a human donor with glioblastoma. Each CDR3 is given with its conserved first and last residue. The order of the fields is CDR3 protein, CDR3 DNA, J gene, V gene, D gene. The D gene is left open where the match is weak.

cdr3_aa: CASSTLGGLYNEQFF
cdr3_nt: TGTGCCAGCAGCACTCTGGGGGGGTTATACAATGAGCAGTTCTTC
j_call: TRBJ2-1
v_call: TRBV7-2
d_call: TRBD2

cdr3_aa: CASSTTGWNQPQHF
cdr3_nt: TGTGCCAGCAGCACTACCGGGTGGAATCAGCCCCAGCATTTT
j_call: TRBJ1-5
v_call: TRBV28
d_call: .

cdr3_aa: CASRPSGVDEQYF
cdr3_nt: TGTGCCAGCCGTCCTAGCGGGGTCGACGAGCAGTACTTC
j_call: TRBJ2-7
v_call: TRBV28
d_call: TRBD2

cdr3_aa: CASSRTGMNTEAFF
cdr3_nt: TGTGCCAGCAGCCGGACAGGGATGAACACTGAAGCTTTCTTT
j_call: TRBJ1-1
v_call: TRBV2
d_call: TRBD1

cdr3_aa: CASSLALSGSSTNEKLFF
cdr3_nt: TGTGCCAGCAGCTTAGCGCTTTCAGGTTCTTCAACTAATGAAAAACTGTTTTTT
j_call: TRBJ1-4
v_call: TRBV7-9
d_call: .

cdr3_aa: CASREQRGGRETQYF
cdr3_nt: TGCGCCAGCAGGGAGCAGCGGGGGGGCCGCGAGACCCAGTACTTC
j_call: TRBJ2-5
v_call: TRBV10-2
d_call: TRBD2

cdr3_aa: CASSQSSGGNQPQHF
cdr3_nt: TGTGCCAGCAGCCAATCTAGTGGCGGCAATCAGCCCCAGCATTTT
j_call: TRBJ1-5
v_call: TRBV4-2
d_call: .

cdr3_aa: CASSTGRVTGNTIYF
cdr3_nt: TGTGCCAGCAGTACTGGGCGGGTGACTGGAAACACCATATATTTT
j_call: TRBJ1-3
v_call: TRBV6-1
d_call: .

cdr3_aa: CASSIGSGQNLNTEAFF
cdr3_nt: TGTGCCAGTAGTATAGGATCCGGACAGAACTTGAACACTGAAGCTTTCTTT
j_call: TRBJ1-1
v_call: TRBV19
d_call: .

cdr3_aa: CASSWTGGTEAFF
cdr3_nt: TGTGCCAGCAGTTGGACAGGGGGCACTGAAGCTTTCTTT
j_call: TRBJ1-1
v_call: TRBV28
d_call: TRBD1